This TCR beta chain is from a study of blood T cell dynamics during melanoma immunotherapy. Study-wide context: Metastatic melanoma patients received first-line pembrolizumab or nivolumab plus ipilimumab.

The sample's time point: week 3, after first cycle of checkpoint inhibitor. Broader study findings: Disease-control patients' PBMC repertoires became either more clonal or more diverse at W3.

Germline CDR1 reads MGHDK; CDR2 reads SYGVNS. The CDR3 contains 10 residues. The V and J ends lost 9 bases and 8 bases respectively, with 7 bases between them. Remarks on this clone: Its antigen is currently unknown.

Libraries were prepared by immunoSEQ multiplex PCR; TCRdb keeps only in-frame clonotypes and omits some of them. In the table there are roughly 10,000 clones, roughly 89% of which are singletons. This TCR was recovered from a human donor with melanoma. Source: blood, taken from a patient treated with checkpoint blockade. This chain joins TRBV25-1 and TRBJ2-2, with D tentatively TRBD2 (6 bases). The CDR3 bases are TGTGCCAGTCGGGGGGGGGAGCTGTTTTTT. Protein: CASRGGELFF.